This TCR beta chain was captured in a study of regulatory T cells in long-lasting Graves disease. The time point: newly diagnosed GD, antithyroid drugs for less than 3 months. PBMC-extracted RNA yielded the TCR library. The table lists this clonotype with many counts. Investigators prepared the TCR beta libraries by applying iRepertoire HTBI primers and Arm-PCR of CDR3 regions. TCRdb processed the multiplex PCR reads anew with MiXCR; each CDR3 protein has one entry. The sample holds 500,000 or so distinct CDR3 sequences; about 16% are singletons and the top ten take over 9%. The CDR3 sequence is 14 residues long. Per germline, CDR1 SGHRS and CDR2 YFSETQ. V lost 4 bases and J lost 0, with 10 bases in between. The same data also went into a second study, on T cells in Graves' hyperthyroidism and ophthalmopathy. As reported in that work: Primed by the HTBI set, a first-round RT-PCR was run on the TCR CDR3. Among thyroid clonotypes expanded above 0.001, most also appeared in blood.

This chain uses TRBV5-1 with TRBJ2-5, with D possibly TRBD2 on 6 matching bases. This TCR was sampled from a man aged 40-49 years with Graves disease. This sample comprised peripheral blood mononuclear cells (PBMCs), obtained at new diagnosis, from a patient treated with antithyroid drugs. In nucleotides, the CDR3 is TGCGCCAGCAGCGTGGGACTGTACCAAGAGACCCAGTACTTC. This sequence encodes CASSVGLYQETQYF.